Here is one T cell receptor beta chain with its context. The data are from a study of blood T cell repertoires in COVID-19. The protocol was immunoSEQ multiplex PCR, while the TCRdb copy is restricted to in-frame clones and leaves out a portion. The sample lists around 60,000 clones, 86% occurring once. The sample taken for sequencing was peripheral blood. This clonotype was sampled from a middle-aged man with acute or convalescent COVID-19.

Here the CDR3 DNA reads TGTGCCAGCAGCCCGCGACAGGGGAGAAAGACTAATGAAAAACTGTTTTTT. It yields the protein CASSPRQGRKTNEKLFF. The J gene is TRBJ1-4, the V gene TRBV7-2; 8 bases agree with TRBD1. The CDR3 extends over 17 amino acids. J gave up 2 bases and V 5 bases, and 10 bases lay outside the gene matches. The germline CDR1 and CDR2 sequences are SGHTA and FQGNSA.